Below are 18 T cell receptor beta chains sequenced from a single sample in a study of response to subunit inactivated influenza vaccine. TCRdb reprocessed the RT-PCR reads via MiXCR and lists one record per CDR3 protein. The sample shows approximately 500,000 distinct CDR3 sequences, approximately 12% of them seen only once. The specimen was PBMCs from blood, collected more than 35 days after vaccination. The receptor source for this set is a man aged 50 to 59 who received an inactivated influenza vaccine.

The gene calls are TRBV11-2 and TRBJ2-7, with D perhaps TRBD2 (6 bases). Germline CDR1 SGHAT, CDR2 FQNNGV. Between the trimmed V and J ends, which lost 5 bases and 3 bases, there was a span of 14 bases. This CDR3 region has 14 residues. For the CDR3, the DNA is TGTGCCAGCAGCCCATACGGGGAGGTCTACGAGCAGTACTTC. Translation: CASSPYGEVYEQYF. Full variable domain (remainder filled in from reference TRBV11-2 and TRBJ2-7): EAGVAQSPRYKIIEKRQSVAFWCNPISGHATLYWYQQILGQGPKLLIQFQNNGVVDDSQLPKDRFSAERLKGVDSTLKIQPAKLEDSAVYLCASSPYGEVYEQYFGPGTRLTVT.

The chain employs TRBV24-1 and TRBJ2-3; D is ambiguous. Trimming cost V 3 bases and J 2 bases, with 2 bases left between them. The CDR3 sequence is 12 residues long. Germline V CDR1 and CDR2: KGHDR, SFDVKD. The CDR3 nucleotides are TGTGCCACCAGTGATGTCACAGATACGCAGTATTTT. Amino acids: CATSDVTDTQYF.

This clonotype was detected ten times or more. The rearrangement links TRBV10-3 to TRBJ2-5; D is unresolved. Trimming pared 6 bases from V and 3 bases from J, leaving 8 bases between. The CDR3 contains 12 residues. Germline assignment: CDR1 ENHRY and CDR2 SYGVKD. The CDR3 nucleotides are TGTGCCATCAGCTTCTCCGAAGAGACCCAGTACTTC. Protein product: CAISFSEETQYF.

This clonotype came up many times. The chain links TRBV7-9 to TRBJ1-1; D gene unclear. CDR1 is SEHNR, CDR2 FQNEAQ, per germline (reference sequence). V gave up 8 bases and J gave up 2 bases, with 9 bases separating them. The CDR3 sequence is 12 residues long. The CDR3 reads CASGDGNTEAFF. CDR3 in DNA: TGTGCCAGCGGAGACGGTAACACTGAAGCTTTCTTT.

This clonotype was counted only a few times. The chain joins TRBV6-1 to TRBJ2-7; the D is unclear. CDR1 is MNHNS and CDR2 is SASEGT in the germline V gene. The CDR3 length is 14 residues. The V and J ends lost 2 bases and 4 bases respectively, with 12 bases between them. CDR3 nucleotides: TGTGCCAGCAGTGAACCCCCGGGTAGGTACGAGCAGTACTTC. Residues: CASSEPPGRYEQYF.

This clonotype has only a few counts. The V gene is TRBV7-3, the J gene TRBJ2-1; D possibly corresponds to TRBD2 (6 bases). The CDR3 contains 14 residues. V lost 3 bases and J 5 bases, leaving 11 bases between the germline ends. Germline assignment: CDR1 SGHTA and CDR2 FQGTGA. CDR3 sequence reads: CASSFGGANNEQFF. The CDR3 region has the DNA TGTGCCAGCAGCTTCGGGGGAGCAAACAATGAGCAGTTCTTC.

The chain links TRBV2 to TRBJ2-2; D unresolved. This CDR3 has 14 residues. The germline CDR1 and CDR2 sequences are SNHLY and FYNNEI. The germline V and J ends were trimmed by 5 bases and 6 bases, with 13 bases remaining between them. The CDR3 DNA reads TGTGCCAGCAGTCCCAGTGGAAGGGCCGGGGAGCTGTTTTTT. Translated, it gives CASSPSGRAGELFF. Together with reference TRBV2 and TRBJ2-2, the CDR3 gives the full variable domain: EPEVTQTPSHQVTQMGQEVILRCVPISNHLYFYWYRQILGQKVEFLVSFYNNEISEKSEIFDDQFSVERPDGSNFTLKIRSTKLEDSAMYFCASSPSGRAGELFFGEGSRLTVL.

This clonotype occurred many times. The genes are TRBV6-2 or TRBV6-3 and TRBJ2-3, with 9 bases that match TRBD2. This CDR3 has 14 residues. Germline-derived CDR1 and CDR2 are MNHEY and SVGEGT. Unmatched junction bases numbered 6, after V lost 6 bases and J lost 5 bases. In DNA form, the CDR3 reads TGTGCCAGCAGAGTAGCGGGAGTGATAGATACGCAGTATTTT. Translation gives CASRVAGVIDTQYF.

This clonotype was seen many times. CDR3 nucleotide sequence: TGCAGTGCTAGGGCGGGGGGGCCTACAGATACGCAGTATTTT. Its translation is CSARAGGPTDTQYF. This chain uses TRBV20-1 with TRBJ2-3, with 9 bases identical to TRBD2. The trim removed 3 bases at V and 3 bases at J, leaving 4 bases unmatched. The CDR3 consists of 14 residues. Germline lookup yields CDR1 DFQATT and CDR2 SNEGSKA (reference sequence).

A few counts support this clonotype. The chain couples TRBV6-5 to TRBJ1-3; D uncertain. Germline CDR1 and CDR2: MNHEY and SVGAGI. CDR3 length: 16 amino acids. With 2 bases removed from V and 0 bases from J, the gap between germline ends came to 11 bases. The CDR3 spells CASSYREGYSGNTIYF. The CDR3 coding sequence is TGTGCCAGCAGTTACAGGGAGGGCTACTCTGGAAACACCATATATTTT.

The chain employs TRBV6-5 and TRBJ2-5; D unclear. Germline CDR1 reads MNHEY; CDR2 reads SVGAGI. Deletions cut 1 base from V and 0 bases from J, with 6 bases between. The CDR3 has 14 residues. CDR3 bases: TGTGCCAGCAGTTACTTAGGATACCAAGAGACCCAGTACTTC. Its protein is CASSYLGYQETQYF.

The CDR3: CASSQGTSGRDEQYF. The CDR3 DNA follows: TGCGCCAGCAGCCAAGGGACTAGCGGGAGAGACGAGCAGTACTTC. This chain links TRBV4-3 with TRBJ2-7; 13 bases line up with TRBD2. The germline CDR1 and CDR2 sequences are LGHNA and YSLEER. CDR3 length equals 15 residues. V was clipped by 1 base and J by 5 bases; unmatched bases: 2.

The CDR3 loop is CASSPGLAGRGQYF. The CDR3 coding sequence is TGTGCCAGCAGCCCCGGACTAGCGGGGAGGGGGCAGTATTTT. V gene TRBV3-1 combines with J gene TRBJ2-3, with 12 bases lining up with TRBD2. V dropped 4 bases and J dropped 11; count of bases not matched to a gene: 7. Germline CDR1 is LGHDT and CDR2 is YNNKEL (reference sequence). The CDR3 length is 14 residues.

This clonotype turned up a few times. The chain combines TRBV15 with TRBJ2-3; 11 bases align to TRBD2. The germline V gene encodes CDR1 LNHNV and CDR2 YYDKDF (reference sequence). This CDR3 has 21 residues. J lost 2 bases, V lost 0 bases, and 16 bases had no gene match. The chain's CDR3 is CATSRDRVSGGDLGHTDTQYF. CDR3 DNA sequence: TGTGCCACCAGCAGAGATCGGGTTAGCGGGGGGGACCTAGGCCACACAGATACGCAGTATTTT.

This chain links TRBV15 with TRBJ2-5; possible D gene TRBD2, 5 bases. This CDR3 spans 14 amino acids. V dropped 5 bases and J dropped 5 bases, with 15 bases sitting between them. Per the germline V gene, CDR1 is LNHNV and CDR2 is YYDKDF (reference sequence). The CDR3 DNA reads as TGTGCCACCAGCCGAACCGGGGAGTGGGAGACCCAGTACTTC. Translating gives CATSRTGEWETQYF.

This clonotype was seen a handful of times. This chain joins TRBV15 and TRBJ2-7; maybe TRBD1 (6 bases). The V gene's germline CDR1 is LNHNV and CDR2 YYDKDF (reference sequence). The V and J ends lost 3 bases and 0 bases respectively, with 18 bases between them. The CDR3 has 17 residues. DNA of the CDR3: TGTGCCACCAGCAGGACCCCCGCACAGGGAAGCTCCTACGAGCAGTACTTC. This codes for CATSRTPAQGSSYEQYF.

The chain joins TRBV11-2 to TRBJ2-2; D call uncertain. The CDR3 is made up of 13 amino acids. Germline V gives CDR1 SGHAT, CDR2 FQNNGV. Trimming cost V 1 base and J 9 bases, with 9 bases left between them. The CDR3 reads CASSLAADRELFF. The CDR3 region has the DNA TGTGCCAGCAGCTTAGCCGCGGATAGGGAGCTGTTTTTT.

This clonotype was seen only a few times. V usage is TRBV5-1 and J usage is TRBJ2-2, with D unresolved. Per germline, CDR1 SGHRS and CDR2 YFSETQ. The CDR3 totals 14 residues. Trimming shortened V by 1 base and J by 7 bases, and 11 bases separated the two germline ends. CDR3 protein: CASSLTAVGGELFF. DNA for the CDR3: TGCGCCAGCAGCTTGACTGCGGTCGGCGGGGAGCTGTTTTTT.